What follows are 17 T cell receptor beta chains derived from one specimen sequenced in a study of blood T cell repertoires in COVID-19. The table came from immunoSEQ multiplex PCR; TCRdb's copy has only in-frame clones and leaves some out. The profile shows approximately 260,000 clones, about nine tenths of them singletons. Sequencing was performed on PBMCs or T cells enriched from blood (not recorded which). The receptors here all came from a young woman with acute COVID-19.

The CDR3 DNA follows: TGTGCCAGCAGCGTAGCTACCGGGACAGGGCCCTACGAGCAGTACTTC. Protein sequence: CASSVATGTGPYEQYF. The chain employs TRBV9 and TRBJ2-7; TRBD1 aligns across 9 bases. Germline CDR1 is SGDLS and CDR2 is YYNGEE. Trimming took 0 bases from V and 2 from J; bases not matched to a gene: 6. CDR3 length: 16 residues.

This rearrangement joins TRBV5-5 to TRBJ2-1, with 8 positions matching TRBD2. The CDR3 is 14 residues long. Germline CDR1 and CDR2: SGHKS and YYEKEE (reference sequence). The V segment lost 1 base and the J segment 8 bases; nucleotides outside the gene matches: 5. The CDR3: CASSLRGGRDEQFF. Here the CDR3 DNA reads TGTGCCAGCAGCTTGCGGGGGGGGCGAGATGAGCAGTTCTTC.

The CDR3 is CASSAIGQGARTGELFF. The CDR3 nucleotides read TGTGCCAGCAGTGCAATCGGACAGGGGGCGAGGACCGGGGAGCTGTTTTTT. The V call is TRBV6-1, the J call TRBJ2-2; 11 bases align to TRBD1. V shed 4 bases and J 5 bases; nucleotides not matched to a gene: 9. CDR3 length: 17 residues. Germline V CDR1 and CDR2: MNHNS, SASEGT.

J is TRBJ2-7 and V is TRBV7-2; tentatively, D is TRBD2 (5 bases). The CDR3 runs to 14 residues. Germline CDR1 reads SGHTA; CDR2 reads FQGNSA. The ends were cut back, 3 bases at V and 5 bases at J, with 14 bases in the middle. CDR3 sequence: CASSFFRLADEQYF. Written as DNA, the CDR3 is TGTGCCAGCAGCTTTTTCAGGCTAGCTGACGAGCAGTACTTC.

The chain couples TRBV18 to TRBJ1-2; weak D call: TRBD1 (6 bases). The V end was cut by 0 bases, the J end by 8 bases, with 16 bases between. CDR3 length: 15 amino acids. Germline values: CDR1 KGHSH, CDR2 LQKENI. Written as DNA, the CDR3 is TGTGCCAGCTCACCACCGGGGACAATACCCCAGGGCTACACCTTC. Encoded protein: CASSPPGTIPQGYTF.

The genes are TRBV13 and TRBJ1-1, with a weak D call TRBD1 (6 bases). The CDR3 has 12 residues. V dropped 1 base and J dropped 7 bases, with 7 bases sitting between them. CDR1 PRHDT and CDR2 FYEKMQ come from the germline V gene (reference sequence). CDR3 DNA sequence: TGTGCCAGCAGCTTAGTCAGGGGTGAAGCTTTCTTT. Translating gives CASSLVRGEAFF.

The V and J genes are TRBV19 and TRBJ1-2, with no clear D. Germline-derived CDR1 and CDR2 are LNHDA and SQIVND (reference sequence). V lost 1 base to trimming and J lost 1 base, with 13 bases between them. CDR3 length equals 16 residues. In nucleotides, the CDR3 is TGTGCCAGTAGTATAGGAGGAGGAAAGGGTAACTATGGCTACACCTTC. Protein: CASSIGGGKGNYGYTF. Based on the CDR3 plus reference TRBV19 and TRBJ1-2, the full variable domain is DGGITQSPKYLFRKEGQNVTLSCEQNLNHDAMYWYRQDPGQGLRLIYYSQIVNDFQKGDIAEGYSVSREKKESFPLTVTSAQKNPTAFYLCASSIGGGKGNYGYTFGSGTRLTVV.

The V gene is TRBV6-5, the J gene TRBJ2-2; D is possibly TRBD2 (6 bases). The V and J ends lost 7 bases and 5 bases respectively, with 17 bases between them. The CDR3 length is 15 residues. The germline gives CDR1 MNHEY, CDR2 SVGAGI. The CDR3 nucleotides read TGTGCCAGCATACCAGCGGGCACTCTGACCGGGGAGCTGTTTTTT. Protein sequence: CASIPAGTLTGELFF.

This clone came up once. V and J are TRBV7-9 and TRBJ2-3; 12 bases are shared with TRBD2. The CDR3 runs 17 residues. V shed 3 bases and J 2 bases; nucleotides not matched to a gene: 6. Germline V gene sequence: CDR1 SEHNR, CDR2 FQNEAQ (reference sequence). The CDR3 DNA is TGTGCCAGCAGCTTCCCGACTAGCGGGAGTGACACAGATACGCAGTATTTT. This translates into CASSFPTSGSDTDTQYF.

The chain recombines TRBV18 with TRBJ2-6; D uncertain. CDR1 KGHSH and CDR2 LQKENI come from the germline V gene. This CDR3 contains 16 residues. V was shortened by 3 bases and J by 2 bases, with 11 bases between the two germline ends. The CDR3 nucleotides read TGTGCCAGCTCACCCTCGGAGAGGCCTGGGGCCAACGTCCTGACTTTC. Translated, it gives CASSPSERPGANVLTF.

This clone was recorded only once. This CDR3 reads CASSLAGAGQYF. In DNA, the CDR3 is TGTGCCAGCAGCTTAGCGGGGGCCGGGCAGTACTTC. This rearrangement joins TRBV7-8 to TRBJ2-7, with D possibly matching TRBD1 (6 bases). Per germline, CDR1 SGHVS and CDR2 FQNEAQ. With 0 bases removed from V and 9 bases from J, the gap between germline ends came to 9 bases. This CDR3 is 12 amino acids long.

The chain uses TRBV9 and TRBJ2-3; D gene uncertain. This CDR3 has 13 residues. The V and J ends lost 6 bases and 1 base respectively, with 9 bases between them. Germline V gene lookup returns CDR1 SGDLS and CDR2 YYNGEE. In DNA, the CDR3 is TGTGCCAGCAAACAGATTGGCACAGATACGCAGTATTTT. Translated: CASKQIGTDTQYF.

The chain couples TRBV5-1 to TRBJ2-7; 10 bases are a match to TRBD1. This CDR3 has 17 residues. The V gene end was trimmed by 3 bases and the J gene end by 0 bases; junction bases not matched to a gene: 9. Germline V gene lookup returns CDR1 SGHRS and CDR2 YFSETQ. CDR3 residues: CASSSAGTGVASYEQYF. As DNA, the CDR3 is TGCGCCAGCAGCTCCGCCGGGACAGGGGTGGCCTCCTACGAGCAGTACTTC. The full variable domain, completed using reference TRBV5-1 and TRBJ2-7, is KAGVTQTPRYLIKTRGQQVTLSCSPISGHRSVSWYQQTPGQGLQFLFEYFSETQRNKGNFPGRFSGRQFSNSRSEMNVSTLELGDSALYLCASSSAGTGVASYEQYFGPGTRLTVT.

In its sample, this clone was seen once. This chain connects TRBV15 to TRBJ2-5; 9 positions agree with TRBD1. V lost 3 bases, J lost 5 bases, and 4 bases stayed unmatched. This CDR3 is 14 amino acids long. Germline V CDR1 and CDR2: LNHNV, YYDKDF (reference sequence). The CDR3 spells CATSRFGQGETQYF. CDR3 nucleotide sequence: TGTGCCACCAGCAGGTTCGGACAGGGGGAGACCCAGTACTTC.

The rearrangement joins TRBV7-9 to TRBJ1-6; 10 positions match TRBD1. V trimming: 6 bases; J trimming: 5 bases; junction bases outside the gene matches: 13. CDR3 length equals 18 residues. Germline V CDR1 and CDR2: SEHNR, FQNEAQ (reference sequence). The CDR3 DNA is TGTGCCAGCAGTTTTTCCACCGGGACAGGGGCCAATAATTCACCCCTCCACTTT. This gives the protein CASSFSTGTGANNSPLHF.

V and J are TRBV10-3 and TRBJ1-5, with TRBD1 identical over 9 bases. This CDR3 spans 16 amino acids. After removal of 5 bases from V and 3 bases from J, the junction contained 8 bases not matched to a gene. Per germline, CDR1 ENHRY and CDR2 SYGVKD. CDR3 nucleotide sequence: TGTGCCATCAGTCCCGGGACAGGGAATGTCAATCAGCCCCAGCATTTT. This encodes CAISPGTGNVNQPQHF.

The J gene is TRBJ1-2, the V gene TRBV10-3; 8 bases are a match to TRBD1. CDR3 length: 13 amino acids. The J segment lost 0 bases and the V segment lost 10 bases, leaving 4 bases of the junction unmatched. CDR1 ENHRY and CDR2 SYGVKD come from the germline V gene. CDR3 sequence: CASTGGSNYGYTF. The CDR3 region has the DNA TGTGCCAGTACAGGGGGGTCTAACTATGGCTACACCTTC.